What follows are 30 T cell receptor beta chains derived from one specimen sequenced in a study of blood T cell repertoires in COVID-19. Some clones are missing from TCRdb's copy, which holds only in-frame ones; the method was immunoSEQ multiplex PCR. This sample has 150,000 to 200,000 clones, with approximately 84% found just once. Sequencing was performed on PBMCs or T cells enriched from blood (not recorded which). The source of these receptors is a woman between 45 and 65 years old who had recovered from COVID-19.

The chain couples TRBV29-1 to TRBJ2-7; 10 bases align to TRBD1. CDR1 SQVTM and CDR2 ANQGSEA come from the germline V gene. Unmatched junction bases numbered 10, after V lost 5 bases and J lost 6 bases. The CDR3 runs 14 residues. The CDR3 DNA follows: TGCAGCGTTAAATCCGGGACAGGGGTACGCGAGCAGTACTTC. Translation: CSVKSGTGVREQYF.

The CDR3 DNA sequence: TGTGCCTGGAGCGGGACTAGGTTACCTTACAATGAGCAGTTCTTC. Translating gives CAWSGTRLPYNEQFF. The chain recombines TRBV30 with TRBJ2-1; 8 bases fit TRBD2. CDR3 length equals 15 residues. The germline V gene encodes CDR1 GTSNPN and CDR2 SVGIG (reference sequence). With V trimmed by 3 bases and J by 4 bases, 8 bases remained unmatched.

The chain combines TRBV7-2 with TRBJ2-5, with 10 bases identical to TRBD1. Germline assignment: CDR1 SGHTA and CDR2 FQGNSA. The length of the CDR3 is 16 residues. The trim removed 4 bases at V and 2 bases at J, leaving 7 bases unmatched. CDR3 nucleotide sequence: TGTGCCAGCAGCTCCCGGGACAGGGGACGGCAAGAGACCCAGTACTTC. It yields the protein CASSSRDRGRQETQYF. The full variable domain, completed using reference TRBV7-2 and TRBJ2-5, is GAGVSQSPSNKVTEKGKDVELRCDPISGHTALYWYRQSLGQGLEFLIYFQGNSAPDKSGLPSDRFSAERTGGSVSTLTIQRTQQEDSAVYLCASSSRDRGRQETQYFGPGTRLLVL.

This sequence joins TRBV28 and TRBJ1-6; D unclear. CDR1 is MDHEN and CDR2 is SYDVKM in the germline V gene. V was pared by 3 bases and J by 6 bases, with 15 bases between. This CDR3 is 16 amino acids long. The CDR3 bases are TGTGCCAGCAGTTTCCTAGCCTCAGGATCTAATTCACCCCTCCACTTT. Amino acids: CASSFLASGSNSPLHF.

CDR3 protein: CASSPRSGATSYEQYF. CDR3 bases: TGTGCCAGCTCACCACGATCAGGGGCGACCTCCTACGAGCAGTACTTC. The rearrangement uses TRBV18 and TRBJ2-7; D possibly corresponds to TRBD1 (6 bases). The CDR3 runs to 16 residues. Deletions cut 1 base from V and 0 bases from J, with 13 bases between. The V gene's germline CDR1 is KGHSH and CDR2 LQKENI.

This chain connects TRBV5-4 to TRBJ1-1; 7 nucleotides match TRBD1. The CDR3 runs to 13 residues. Germline V lookup: CDR1 SGHNT, CDR2 YYREEE (reference sequence). Trimming cost V 0 bases and J 10 bases; bases outside gene matches: 6. The DNA of the CDR3 is TGTGCCAGCAGCTTGGGGCCCCAGGGGGGAGCTTTCTTT. Translating gives CASSLGPQGGAFF.

This clone appeared a few times. The chain links TRBV4-1 to TRBJ1-2; 9 bases align to TRBD1. The CDR3 is made up of 15 amino acids. The V gene end was trimmed by 4 bases and the J gene end by 5 bases; junction bases not matched to a gene: 8. Per the germline V gene, CDR1 is MGHRA and CDR2 is YSYEKL. CDR3 nucleotides: TGCGCCAGCAGCCCCCGTCCGGGACAGGGTTATGGCTACACCTTC. Protein product: CASSPRPGQGYGYTF.

Comments on this clone: The same CDR3 is also encoded by other DNA sequences in this sample. The chain links TRBV7-9 to TRBJ2-3; 14 nucleotides agree with TRBD2. Per germline, CDR1 SEHNR and CDR2 FQNEAQ (reference sequence). V lost 3 bases and J lost 0; bases outside the gene matches: 2. This CDR3 region has 17 residues. The CDR3 sequence is CASSLGLAGVSTDTQYF. CDR3 in DNA: TGTGCCAGCAGCTTGGGACTAGCGGGAGTGAGCACAGATACGCAGTATTTT.

Note on this clone: At the DNA level, this CDR3 is encoded by other sequences in the same sample as well. The chain employs TRBV29-1 and TRBJ2-1; D not certain. V lost 4 bases, J lost 3 bases, and 4 bases lay in between. This CDR3 spans 11 amino acids. Germline values: CDR1 SQVTM, CDR2 ANQGSEA. For the CDR3, the DNA is TGCAGCGTTGCAGGCTACAATGAGCAGTTCTTC. Encoded protein: CSVAGYNEQFF.

V usage is TRBV6-2 or TRBV6-3 and J usage is TRBJ2-7; 12 bases agree with TRBD1. The CDR3 spans 14 residues. Germline values: CDR1 MNHEY, CDR2 SVGEGT. With V trimmed by 2 bases and J by 6 bases, 2 bases remained unmatched. The CDR3 region is CASSYGTGGAEQYF. In DNA, the CDR3 is TGTGCCAGCAGTTACGGGACAGGGGGCGCCGAGCAGTACTTC.

This clone showed up just a few times. The gene calls are TRBV7-8 and TRBJ1-3, with D uncertain. Trimming removed 2 bases from V and 2 bases from J, with 7 bases in between. Germline CDR1 and CDR2: SGHVS and FQNEAQ. The CDR3 is 14 amino acids. CDR3 nucleotide sequence: TGTGCCAGCAGCTTACCAGGAACTGGAAACACCATATATTTT. Its protein product is CASSLPGTGNTIYF. Combining the CDR3 with reference TRBV7-8 and TRBJ1-3 gives the whole variable domain GAGVSQSPRYKVAKRGQDVALRCDPISGHVSLFWYQQALGQGPEFLTYFQNEAQLDKSGLPSDRFFAERPEGSVSTLKIQRTQQEDSAVYLCASSLPGTGNTIYFGEGSWLTVV.

This clone was seen only once. The rearrangement uses TRBV9 and TRBJ2-5; 7 bases fit TRBD1. The CDR3 is 16 residues long. Germline loops: CDR1 SGDLS, CDR2 YYNGEE. V shed 1 base, J shed 4 bases, and the junction held 10 bases outside the gene matches. For the CDR3, the DNA is TGTGCCAGCAGCGTATCGTTAGGGGGCTTAGGAGAGACCCAGTACTTC. It yields the protein CASSVSLGGLGETQYF. The whole variable domain, filled in from reference TRBV9 and TRBJ2-5, reads DSGVTQTPKHLITATGQRVTLRCSPRSGDLSVYWYQQSLDQGLQFLIQYYNGEERAKGNILERFSAQQFPDLHSELNLSSLELGDSALYFCASSVSLGGLGETQYFGPGTRLLVL.

The rearrangement links TRBV30 to TRBJ2-3; 8 nucleotides align to TRBD2. J lost 0 bases, V lost 1 base, and 3 bases had no gene match. This CDR3 comprises 15 residues. Germline loops: CDR1 GTSNPN, CDR2 SVGIG (reference sequence). The CDR3 is CAWSGSGVSTDTQYF. CDR3 bases: TGTGCCTGGAGTGGTAGCGGGGTTAGCACAGATACGCAGTATTTT.

The CDR3 here is CASSLTGIITEAFF. The CDR3 region has the DNA TGTGCCAGCAGCTTGACAGGGATTATAACTGAAGCTTTCTTT. The chain employs TRBV7-9 and TRBJ1-1; 7 nucleotides match TRBD1. The V segment lost 3 bases and the J segment 5 bases; nucleotides outside the gene matches: 6. This CDR3 comprises 14 residues. Germline V gene sequence: CDR1 SEHNR, CDR2 FQNEAQ (reference sequence).

The V gene is TRBV28, the J gene TRBJ1-1; D unresolved. V dropped 0 bases and J dropped 1 base, with 6 bases sitting between them. This CDR3 comprises 14 residues. Germline CDR1 and CDR2: MDHEN and SYDVKM. The CDR3 coding sequence is TGTGCCAGCAGTTTATGGGAGGAGAACACTGAAGCTTTCTTT. Amino acids: CASSLWEENTEAFF.

The chain combines TRBV7-2 with TRBJ1-3; D remains unclear. CDR3 length: 12 residues. Germline CDR1 and CDR2: SGHTA and FQGNSA. Trimming took 8 bases from V and 0 from J, leaving 5 bases between them. Written as DNA, the CDR3 is TGTGCCAGCGGAGGCTCTGGAAACACCATATATTTT. Translation: CASGGSGNTIYF.

The chain carries TRBV5-4 and TRBJ2-5; TRBD1 is a possible D gene (6 bases). This CDR3 is 15 amino acids long. Trimming took 4 bases from V and 2 from J, leaving 15 bases between them. Germline V gene data show CDR1 as SGHNT and CDR2 as YYREEE (reference sequence). CDR3 sequence reads: CASSPRSGQQETQYF. CDR3 nucleotide sequence: TGTGCCAGCAGCCCCCGCTCCGGACAGCAAGAGACCCAGTACTTC.

The CDR3 spells CASRDLKGSGDNEQFF. For the CDR3, the DNA is TGCGCCAGCAGAGATTTAAAAGGTAGCGGAGACAATGAGCAGTTCTTC. The chain combines TRBV10-2 with TRBJ2-1; maybe TRBD2 (6 bases). The length of the CDR3 is 16 residues. Trimming left V 6 bases short and J 5 bases short, with 20 bases between. Germline CDR1 reads WSHSY; CDR2 reads SAAADI.

V is TRBV19 and J is TRBJ1-5, with D perhaps matching TRBD1 (5 bases). The V end was cut by 5 bases, the J end by 0 bases, with 11 bases between. Germline V gene data show CDR1 as LNHDA and CDR2 as SQIVND (reference sequence). This CDR3 spans 15 amino acids. CDR3 residues: CASSAQGYSNQPQHF. The CDR3 coding sequence is TGTGCCAGTAGTGCGCAGGGATATAGCAATCAGCCCCAGCATTTT.

This rearrangement joins TRBV4-1 to TRBJ2-7; no clear D. Germline assignment: CDR1 MGHRA and CDR2 YSYEKL. The ends were cut back, 3 bases at V and 2 bases at J, with 14 bases in the middle. This CDR3 spans 15 amino acids. DNA for the CDR3: TGCGCCAGCAGCCAGCGCACAGTTCTACCCTACGAGCAGTACTTC. Translated, it gives CASSQRTVLPYEQYF.

This chain connects TRBV19 to TRBJ1-2; D is unresolved. V was pared by 5 bases and J by 5 bases, with 12 bases between. Germline loops: CDR1 LNHDA, CDR2 SQIVND (reference sequence). The CDR3 spans 13 residues. The CDR3 DNA sequence: TGTGCCAGTAGTTTTGGCATATCATATGGCTACACCTTC. Its protein product is CASSFGISYGYTF.

The V and J genes are TRBV18 and TRBJ1-1, with 7 bases identical to TRBD1. After removal of 6 bases from V and 8 bases from J, the junction contained 15 bases not matched to a gene. CDR3 length: 15 amino acids. Germline loops: CDR1 KGHSH, CDR2 LQKENI. Written as DNA, the CDR3 is TGTGCCAGCTCTCCCCGACAGGGCCCCTCCCGGGAAGCTTTCTTT. Amino acid sequence: CASSPRQGPSREAFF.

V usage is TRBV27 and J usage is TRBJ2-1, with 9 bases aligning to TRBD1. Trimming cost V 5 bases and J 7 bases; bases outside gene matches: 9. The CDR3 totals 15 residues. Germline CDR1 and CDR2: MNHEY and SMNVEV (reference sequence). CDR3 DNA: TGTGCCAGCAGTAGAACCGGGACAGGGTTGAATGAGCAGTTCTTC. It codes for CASSRTGTGLNEQFF.

The chain recombines TRBV30 with TRBJ1-5; perhaps TRBD1 as D (6 bases). CDR1 and CDR2 from the germline V gene are GTSNPN and SVGIG (reference sequence). Trimming pared 5 bases from V and 3 bases from J, leaving 14 bases between. CDR3 length: 14 residues. Here the CDR3 reads CAWARGGSNQPQHF. The CDR3 DNA sequence: TGTGCCTGGGCTAGGGGGGGATCCAATCAGCCCCAGCATTTT.

CDR3 DNA: TGCGCCAGCAGCCAAGATCGCGGGAGGACATTTGAGCAGTTCTTC. Translated, it gives CASSQDRGRTFEQFF. This chain connects TRBV4-1 to TRBJ2-1; 8 positions match TRBD2. The CDR3 is 15 residues long. CDR1 and CDR2 from the germline V gene are MGHRA and YSYEKL. Unmatched junction bases numbered 7, after V lost 0 bases and J lost 9 bases.

This chain uses TRBV29-1 with TRBJ2-7; D might be TRBD2 (5 bases). Trimming took 5 bases from V and 5 from J, leaving 28 bases between them. Looked up from germline, CDR1 is SQVTM and CDR2 is ANQGSEA. The CDR3 covers 17 residues. CDR3 loop: CSVITYRGPTSSDEQYF. As DNA, the CDR3 is TGCAGCGTTATAACTTACAGAGGGCCAACGAGTAGCGACGAGCAGTACTTC.

The V call is TRBV6-1, the J call TRBJ2-7; weak D call: TRBD1 (5 bases). The CDR3 contains 13 residues. The germline gives CDR1 MNHNS, CDR2 SASEGT. V was trimmed by 3 bases and J by 1 base, leaving 7 bases between them. Written as DNA, the CDR3 is TGTGCCAGCAGTGATAGACAGTCCTACGAGCAGTACTTC. This codes for CASSDRQSYEQYF.

CDR3 loop: CASSQGRAGGPRTDTQYF. CDR3 in DNA: TGCGCCAGCAGCCAAGGGCGAGCGGGAGGGCCGAGGACAGATACGCAGTATTTT. This sequence joins TRBV4-1 and TRBJ2-3, with TRBD2 matching over 10 bases. Germline V gene data show CDR1 as MGHRA and CDR2 as YSYEKL. V shed 1 base, J shed 3 bases, and the junction held 10 bases outside the gene matches. This CDR3 contains 18 residues.

The CDR3 DNA follows: TGTGCCACCAGCTACAAGCGACTAGCCAAAAACATTCAGTACTTC. Translating gives CATSYKRLAKNIQYF. This rearrangement joins TRBV15 to TRBJ2-4; D call uncertain. The V and J ends lost 5 bases and 0 bases respectively, with 11 bases between them. The germline CDR1 and CDR2 sequences are LNHNV and YYDKDF (reference sequence). The CDR3 has 15 residues.

This clone appeared a few times. The CDR3, as DNA: TGTGCTAGTGGTTCCGGGGGGGCGCGAGTCACCGGGGAGCTGTTTTTT. It translates to CASGSGGARVTGELFF. V is TRBV12-5 and J is TRBJ2-2; 8 bases are shared with TRBD2. Germline CDR1 LGHNT, CDR2 FRNRAP. This CDR3 has 16 residues. V dropped 4 bases and J dropped 4; count of bases not matched to a gene: 8.